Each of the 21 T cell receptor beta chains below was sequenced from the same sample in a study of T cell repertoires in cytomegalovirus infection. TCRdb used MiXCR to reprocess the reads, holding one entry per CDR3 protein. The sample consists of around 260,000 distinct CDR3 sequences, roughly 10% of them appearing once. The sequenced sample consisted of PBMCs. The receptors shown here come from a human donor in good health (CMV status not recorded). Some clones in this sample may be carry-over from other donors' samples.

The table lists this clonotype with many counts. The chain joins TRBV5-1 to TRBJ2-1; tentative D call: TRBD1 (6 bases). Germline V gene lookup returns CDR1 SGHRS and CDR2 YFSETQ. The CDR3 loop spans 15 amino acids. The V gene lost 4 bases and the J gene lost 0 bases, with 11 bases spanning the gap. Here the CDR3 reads CASSDGTSSYNEQFF. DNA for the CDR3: TGCGCCAGCAGCGACGGGACAAGCTCCTACAATGAGCAGTTCTTC.

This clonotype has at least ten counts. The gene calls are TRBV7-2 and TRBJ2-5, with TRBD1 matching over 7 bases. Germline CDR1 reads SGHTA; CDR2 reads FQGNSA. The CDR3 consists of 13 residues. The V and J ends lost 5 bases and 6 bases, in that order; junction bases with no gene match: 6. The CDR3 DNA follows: TGTGCCAGCAGCCGCGACAGGGTAAAGACCCAGTACTTC. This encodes CASSRDRVKTQYF.

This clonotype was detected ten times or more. The CDR3 DNA sequence: TGTGCCAGCAGCTTAGTCCCCCCAGGGGCTGGCACAGATACGCAGTATTTT. Translating it yields CASSLVPPGAGTDTQYF. This chain joins TRBV7-8 and TRBJ2-3; TRBD1 might be the D (6 bases). Germline V gene sequence: CDR1 SGHVS, CDR2 FQNEAQ. The CDR3 length is 17 residues. V lost 1 base, J lost 1 base, and 15 bases lay in between. Looking up the rest from reference TRBV7-8 and TRBJ2-3 gives the full variable domain: GAGVSQSPRYKVAKRGQDVALRCDPISGHVSLFWYQQALGQGPEFLTYFQNEAQLDKSGLPSDRFFAERPEGSVSTLKIQRTQQEDSAVYLCASSLVPPGAGTDTQYFGPGTRLTVL.

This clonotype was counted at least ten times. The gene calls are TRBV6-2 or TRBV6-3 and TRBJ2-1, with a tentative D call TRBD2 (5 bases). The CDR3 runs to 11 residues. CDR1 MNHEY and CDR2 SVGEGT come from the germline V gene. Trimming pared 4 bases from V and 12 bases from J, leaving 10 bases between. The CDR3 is CASSFSGRQFF. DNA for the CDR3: TGTGCCAGCAGTTTCTCGGGGAGGCAGTTCTTC.

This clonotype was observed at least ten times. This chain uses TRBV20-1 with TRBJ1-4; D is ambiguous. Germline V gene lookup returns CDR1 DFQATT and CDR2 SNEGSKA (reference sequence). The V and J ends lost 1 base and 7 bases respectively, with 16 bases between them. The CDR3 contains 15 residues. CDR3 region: CSARATMMLGEKLFF. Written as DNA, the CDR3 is TGCAGTGCTAGAGCCACGATGATGCTTGGTGAAAAACTGTTTTTT.

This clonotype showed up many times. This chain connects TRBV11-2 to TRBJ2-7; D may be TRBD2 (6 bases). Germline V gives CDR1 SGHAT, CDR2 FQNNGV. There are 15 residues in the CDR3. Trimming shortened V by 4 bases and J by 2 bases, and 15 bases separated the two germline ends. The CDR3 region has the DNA TGTGCCAGCAGCTCCATAGCGGAACGGGCCTACGAGCAGTACTTC. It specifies CASSSIAERAYEQYF.

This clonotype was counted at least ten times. CDR3 DNA: TGTGCCAGCAGCTTAGAGGGGGCTACCAAAAACATTCAGTACTTC. Translated, it gives CASSLEGATKNIQYF. The chain is built from TRBV7-2 and TRBJ2-4; 7 positions match TRBD1. Per the germline V gene, CDR1 is SGHTA and CDR2 is FQGNSA. The trim removed 1 base at V and 2 bases at J, leaving 2 bases unmatched. The CDR3 totals 15 residues. Complete variable domain (other parts from reference TRBV7-2 and TRBJ2-4): GAGVSQSPSNKVTEKGKDVELRCDPISGHTALYWYRQSLGQGLEFLIYFQGNSAPDKSGLPSDRFSAERTGGSVSTLTIQRTQQEDSAVYLCASSLEGATKNIQYFGAGTRLSVL.

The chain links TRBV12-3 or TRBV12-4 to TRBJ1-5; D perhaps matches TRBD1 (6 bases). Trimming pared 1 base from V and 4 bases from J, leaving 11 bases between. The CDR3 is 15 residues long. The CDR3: CASSLGGGTNQPQHF. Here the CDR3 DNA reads TGTGCCAGCAGTTTAGGGGGGGGGACAAATCAGCCCCAGCATTTT.

The CDR3, as DNA: TGCGCCAGCAGCCAAGACCGGGGGGTAGGGGAAGCTTTCTTT. Its translation: CASSQDRGVGEAFF. V is TRBV4-1 and J is TRBJ1-1; maybe TRBD1 (5 bases). This CDR3 is built from 14 residues. Trimming stripped 0 bases from V and 8 bases from J, with 13 bases between. Germline V gene sequence: CDR1 MGHRA, CDR2 YSYEKL.

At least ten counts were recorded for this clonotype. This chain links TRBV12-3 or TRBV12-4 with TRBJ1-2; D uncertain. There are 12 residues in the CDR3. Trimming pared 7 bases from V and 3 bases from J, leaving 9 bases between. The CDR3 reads CASTLDYYGYTF. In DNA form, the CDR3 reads TGTGCCAGCACCCTAGACTACTATGGCTACACCTTC.

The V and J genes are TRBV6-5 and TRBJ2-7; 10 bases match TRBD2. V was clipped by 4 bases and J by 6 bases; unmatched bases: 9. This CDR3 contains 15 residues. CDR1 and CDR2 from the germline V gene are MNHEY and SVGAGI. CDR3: CASSLSGGAFGEQYF. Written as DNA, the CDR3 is TGTGCCAGCAGTTTAAGCGGGGGGGCCTTCGGCGAGCAGTACTTC.

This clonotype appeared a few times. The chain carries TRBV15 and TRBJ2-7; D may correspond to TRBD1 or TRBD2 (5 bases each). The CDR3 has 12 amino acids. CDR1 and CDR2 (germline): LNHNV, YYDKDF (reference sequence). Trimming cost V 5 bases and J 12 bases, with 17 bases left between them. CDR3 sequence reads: CATSSLRDVAYF. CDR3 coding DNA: TGTGCCACCAGCTCTCTCCGGGACGTAGCGTACTTC.

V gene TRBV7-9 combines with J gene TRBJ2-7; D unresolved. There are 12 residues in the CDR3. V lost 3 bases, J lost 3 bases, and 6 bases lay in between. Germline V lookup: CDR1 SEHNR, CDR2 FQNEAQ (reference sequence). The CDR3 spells CASSFTDYEQYF. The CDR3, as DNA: TGTGCCAGCAGCTTTACGGACTACGAGCAGTACTTC.

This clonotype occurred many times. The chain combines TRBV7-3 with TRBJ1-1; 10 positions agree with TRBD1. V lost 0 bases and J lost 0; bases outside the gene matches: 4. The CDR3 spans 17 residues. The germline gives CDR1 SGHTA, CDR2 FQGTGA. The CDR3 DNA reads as TGTGCCAGCAGCTTAACGGGACAGGGGTTTTTGAACACTGAAGCTTTCTTT. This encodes CASSLTGQGFLNTEAFF.

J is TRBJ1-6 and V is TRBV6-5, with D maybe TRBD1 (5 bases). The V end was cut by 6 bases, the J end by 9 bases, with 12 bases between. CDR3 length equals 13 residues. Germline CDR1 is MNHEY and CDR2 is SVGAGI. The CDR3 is CASRRGRVSPLHF. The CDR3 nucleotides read TGTGCCAGCAGACGGGGACGGGTTTCACCCCTCCACTTT.

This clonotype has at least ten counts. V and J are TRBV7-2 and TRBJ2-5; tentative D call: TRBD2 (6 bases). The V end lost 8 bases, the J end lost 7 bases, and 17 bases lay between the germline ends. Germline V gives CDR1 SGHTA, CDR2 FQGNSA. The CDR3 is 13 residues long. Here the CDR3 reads CASRDSAPWTQYF. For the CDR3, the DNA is TGTGCCAGCCGGGACTCCGCCCCATGGACCCAGTACTTC.

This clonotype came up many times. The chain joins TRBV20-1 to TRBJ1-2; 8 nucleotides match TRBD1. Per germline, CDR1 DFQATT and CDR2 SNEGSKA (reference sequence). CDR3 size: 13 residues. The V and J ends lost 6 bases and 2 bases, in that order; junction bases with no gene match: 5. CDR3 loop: CSAATGENYGYTF. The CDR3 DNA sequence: TGCAGTGCCGCGACAGGGGAGAACTATGGCTACACCTTC.

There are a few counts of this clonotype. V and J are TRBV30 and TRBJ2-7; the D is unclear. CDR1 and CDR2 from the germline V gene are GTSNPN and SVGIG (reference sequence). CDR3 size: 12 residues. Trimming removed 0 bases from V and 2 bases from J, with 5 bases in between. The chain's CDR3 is CAWSVSAYEQYF. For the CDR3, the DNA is TGTGCCTGGAGTGTATCCGCCTACGAGCAGTACTTC. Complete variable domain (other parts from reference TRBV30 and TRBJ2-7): SQTIHQWPATLVQPVGSPLSLECTVEGTSNPNLYWYRQAAGRGLQLLFYSVGIGQISSEVPQNLSASRPQDRQFILSSKKLLLSDSGFYLCAWSVSAYEQYFGPGTRLTVT.

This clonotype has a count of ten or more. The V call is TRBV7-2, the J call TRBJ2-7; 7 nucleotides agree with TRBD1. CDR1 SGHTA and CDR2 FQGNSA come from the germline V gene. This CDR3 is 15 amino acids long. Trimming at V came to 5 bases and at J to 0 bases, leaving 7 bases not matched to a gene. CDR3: CASSPRAGGSYEQYF. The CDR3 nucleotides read TGTGCCAGCAGCCCCCGGGCAGGGGGCTCCTACGAGCAGTACTTC.

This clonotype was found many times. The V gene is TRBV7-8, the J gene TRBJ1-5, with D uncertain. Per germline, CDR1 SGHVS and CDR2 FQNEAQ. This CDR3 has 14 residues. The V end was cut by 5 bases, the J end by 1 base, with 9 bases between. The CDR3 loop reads CASSLPQSNQPQHF. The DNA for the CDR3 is TGTGCCAGCAGCCTACCACAGAGCAATCAGCCCCAGCATTTT.

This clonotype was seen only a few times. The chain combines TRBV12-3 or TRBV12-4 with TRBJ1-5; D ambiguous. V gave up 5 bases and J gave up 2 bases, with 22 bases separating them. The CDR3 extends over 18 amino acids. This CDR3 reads CASSPRSPGLDRNQPQHF. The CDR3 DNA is TGTGCCAGCAGTCCCCGATCTCCTGGTCTCGATCGCAATCAGCCCCAGCATTTT.